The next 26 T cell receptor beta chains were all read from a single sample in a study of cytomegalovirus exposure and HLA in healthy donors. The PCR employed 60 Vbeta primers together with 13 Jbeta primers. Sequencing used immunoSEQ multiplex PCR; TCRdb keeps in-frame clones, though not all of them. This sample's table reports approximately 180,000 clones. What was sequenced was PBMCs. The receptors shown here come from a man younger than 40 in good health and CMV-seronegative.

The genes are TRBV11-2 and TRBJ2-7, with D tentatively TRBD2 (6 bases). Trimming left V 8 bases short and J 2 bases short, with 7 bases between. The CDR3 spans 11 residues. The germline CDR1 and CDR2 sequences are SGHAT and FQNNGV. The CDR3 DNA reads TGTGCCAGCGAGCGGGCCTACGAGCAGTACTTC. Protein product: CASERAYEQYF.

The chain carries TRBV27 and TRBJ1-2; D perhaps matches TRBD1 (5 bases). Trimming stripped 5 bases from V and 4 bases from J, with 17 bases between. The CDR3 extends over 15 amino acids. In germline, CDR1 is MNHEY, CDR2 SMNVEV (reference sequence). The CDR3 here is CASSPRLLGAYGYTF. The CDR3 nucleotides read TGTGCCAGCAGTCCACGTCTCCTTGGGGCCTATGGCTACACCTTC.

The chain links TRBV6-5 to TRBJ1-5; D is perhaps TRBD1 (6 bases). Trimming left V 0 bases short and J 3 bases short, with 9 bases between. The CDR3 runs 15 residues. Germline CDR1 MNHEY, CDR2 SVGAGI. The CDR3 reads CASSYSPGANQPQHF. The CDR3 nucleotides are TGTGCCAGCAGTTACTCGCCAGGGGCCAATCAGCCCCAGCATTTT.

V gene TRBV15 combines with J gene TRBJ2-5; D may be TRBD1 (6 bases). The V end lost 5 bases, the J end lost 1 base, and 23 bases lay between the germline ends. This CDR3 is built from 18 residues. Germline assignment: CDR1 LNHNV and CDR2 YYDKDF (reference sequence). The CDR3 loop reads CATSGIATGGYAQETQYF. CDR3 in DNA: TGTGCCACCAGCGGAATAGCGACAGGCGGCTACGCCCAAGAGACCCAGTACTTC. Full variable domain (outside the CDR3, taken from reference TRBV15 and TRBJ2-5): DAMVIQNPRYQVTQFGKPVTLSCSQTLNHNVMYWYQQKSSQAPKLLFHYYDKDFNNEADTPDNFQSRRPNTSFCFLDIRSPGLGDTAMYLCATSGIATGGYAQETQYFGPGTRLLVL.

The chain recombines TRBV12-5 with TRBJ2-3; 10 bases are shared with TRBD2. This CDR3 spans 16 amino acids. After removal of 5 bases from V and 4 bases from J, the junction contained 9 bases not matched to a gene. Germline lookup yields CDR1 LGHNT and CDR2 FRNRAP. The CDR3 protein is CASGTRVAGGPDTQYF. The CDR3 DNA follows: TGTGCTAGTGGTACCCGGGTAGCGGGAGGACCAGATACGCAGTATTTT.

The CDR3 DNA sequence: TGTGCCAGCAGTGGGTCGGGGGGGCATAGAGAGACCCAGTACTTC. Its protein is CASSGSGGHRETQYF. This chain joins TRBV2 and TRBJ2-5; 8 nucleotides match TRBD2. Germline trimming cut 4 bases from V and 4 bases from J; bases unmatched to any gene: 8. This CDR3 is 15 amino acids long. Germline CDR1 is SNHLY and CDR2 is FYNNEI.

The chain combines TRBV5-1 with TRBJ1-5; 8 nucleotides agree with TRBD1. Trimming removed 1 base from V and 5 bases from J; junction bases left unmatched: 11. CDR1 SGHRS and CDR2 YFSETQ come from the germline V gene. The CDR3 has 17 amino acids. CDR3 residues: CASSLIVTGGSYQPQHF. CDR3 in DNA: TGCGCCAGCAGCTTGATAGTAACAGGGGGGAGTTATCAGCCCCAGCATTTT. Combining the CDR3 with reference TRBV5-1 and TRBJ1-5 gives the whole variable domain KAGVTQTPRYLIKTRGQQVTLSCSPISGHRSVSWYQQTPGQGLQFLFEYFSETQRNKGNFPGRFSGRQFSNSRSEMNVSTLELGDSALYLCASSLIVTGGSYQPQHFGDGTRLSIL.

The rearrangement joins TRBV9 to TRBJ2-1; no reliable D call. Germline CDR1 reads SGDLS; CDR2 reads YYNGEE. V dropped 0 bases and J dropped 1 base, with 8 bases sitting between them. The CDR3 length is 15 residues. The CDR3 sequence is CASSVVGQSYNEQFF. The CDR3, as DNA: TGTGCCAGCAGCGTAGTTGGGCAGTCCTACAATGAGCAGTTCTTC.

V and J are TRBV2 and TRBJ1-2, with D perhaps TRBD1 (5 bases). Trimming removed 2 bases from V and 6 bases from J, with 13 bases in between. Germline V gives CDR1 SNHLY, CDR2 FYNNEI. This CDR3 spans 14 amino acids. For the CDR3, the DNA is TGTGCCAGCAGTGAAAGGGTGGGGGGGGATGGCTACACCTTC. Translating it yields CASSERVGGDGYTF.

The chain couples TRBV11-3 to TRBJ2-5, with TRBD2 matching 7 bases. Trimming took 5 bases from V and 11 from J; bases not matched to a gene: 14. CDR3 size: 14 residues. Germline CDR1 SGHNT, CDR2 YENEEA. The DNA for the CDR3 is TGTGCCAGCAGCAGAATGGGGGGGTCGTGGGAGCAGTACTTC. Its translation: CASSRMGGSWEQYF.

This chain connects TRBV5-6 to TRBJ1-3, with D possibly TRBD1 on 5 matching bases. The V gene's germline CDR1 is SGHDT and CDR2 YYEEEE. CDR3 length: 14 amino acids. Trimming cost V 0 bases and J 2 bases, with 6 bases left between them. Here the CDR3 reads CASSLAGTGNTIYF. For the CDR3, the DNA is TGTGCCAGCAGCTTGGCAGGGACTGGAAACACCATATATTTT.

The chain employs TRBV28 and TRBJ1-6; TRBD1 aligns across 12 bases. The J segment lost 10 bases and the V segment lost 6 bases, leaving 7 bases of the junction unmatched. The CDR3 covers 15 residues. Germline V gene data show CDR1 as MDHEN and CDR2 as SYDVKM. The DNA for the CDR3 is TGTGCCAGCAGCGCCGGGGACAGGGGGCGATCACCCCTCCACTTT. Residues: CASSAGDRGRSPLHF.

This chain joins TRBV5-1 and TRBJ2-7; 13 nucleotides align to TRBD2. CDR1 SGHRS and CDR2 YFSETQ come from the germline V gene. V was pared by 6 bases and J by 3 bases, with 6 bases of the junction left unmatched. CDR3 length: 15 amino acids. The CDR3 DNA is TGCGCCAGCACCCGCGGGACTAGCGGGAACTACGAGCAGTACTTC. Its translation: CASTRGTSGNYEQYF.

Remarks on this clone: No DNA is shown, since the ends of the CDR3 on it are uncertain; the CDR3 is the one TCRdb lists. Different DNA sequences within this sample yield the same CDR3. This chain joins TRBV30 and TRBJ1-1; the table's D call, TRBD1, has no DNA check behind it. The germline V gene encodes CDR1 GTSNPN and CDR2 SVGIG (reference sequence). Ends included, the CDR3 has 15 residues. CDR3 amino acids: CAWSVGTGAQTEAFF.

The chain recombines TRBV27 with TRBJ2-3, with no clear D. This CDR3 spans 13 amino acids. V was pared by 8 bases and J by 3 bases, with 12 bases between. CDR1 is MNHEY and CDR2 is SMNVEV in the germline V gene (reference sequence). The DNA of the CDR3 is TGTGCCAGCGTAGATATTGAGACAGATACGCAGTATTTT. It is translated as CASVDIETDTQYF.

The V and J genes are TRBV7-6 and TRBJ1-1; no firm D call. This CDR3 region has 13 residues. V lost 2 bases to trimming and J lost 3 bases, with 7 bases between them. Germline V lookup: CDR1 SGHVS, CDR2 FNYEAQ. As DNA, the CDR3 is TGTGCCAGCAGCTTAAATGCGGACACTGAAGCTTTCTTT. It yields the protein CASSLNADTEAFF.

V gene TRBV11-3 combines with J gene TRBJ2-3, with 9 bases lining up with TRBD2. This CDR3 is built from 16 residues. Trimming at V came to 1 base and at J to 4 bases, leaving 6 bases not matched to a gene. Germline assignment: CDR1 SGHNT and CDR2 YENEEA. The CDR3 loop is CASSLGLAGGSDTQYF. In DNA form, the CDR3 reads TGTGCCAGCAGCTTAGGTCTGGCGGGGGGGTCAGATACGCAGTATTTT.

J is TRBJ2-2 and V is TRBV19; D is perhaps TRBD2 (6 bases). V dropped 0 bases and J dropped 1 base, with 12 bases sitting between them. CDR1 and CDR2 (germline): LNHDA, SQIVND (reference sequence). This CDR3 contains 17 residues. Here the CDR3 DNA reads TGTGCCAGTAGTATAGATCCCGGGCGGGAGAACACCGGGGAGCTGTTTTTT. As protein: CASSIDPGRENTGELFF.

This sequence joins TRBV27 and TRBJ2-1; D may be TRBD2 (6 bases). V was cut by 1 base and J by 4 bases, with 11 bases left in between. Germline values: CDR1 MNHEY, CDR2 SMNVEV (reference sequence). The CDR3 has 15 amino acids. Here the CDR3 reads CASSLLSGPYNEQFF. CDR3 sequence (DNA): TGTGCCAGCAGTTTATTGAGCGGGCCATACAATGAGCAGTTCTTC.

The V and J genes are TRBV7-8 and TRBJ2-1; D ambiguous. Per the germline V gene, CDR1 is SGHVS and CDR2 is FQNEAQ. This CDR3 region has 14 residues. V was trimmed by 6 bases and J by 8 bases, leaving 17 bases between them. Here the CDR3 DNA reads TGTGCCAGCAGGGCTAGAACTTTTGATCATGAGCAGTTCTTC. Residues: CASRARTFDHEQFF.

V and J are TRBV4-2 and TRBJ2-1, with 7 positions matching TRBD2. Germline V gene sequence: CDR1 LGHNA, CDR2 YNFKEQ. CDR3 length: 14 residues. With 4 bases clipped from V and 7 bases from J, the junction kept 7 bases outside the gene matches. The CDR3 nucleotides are TGTGCCAGCAGCCTCGGGGGGACGGGAAATGAGCAGTTCTTC. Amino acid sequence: CASSLGGTGNEQFF.

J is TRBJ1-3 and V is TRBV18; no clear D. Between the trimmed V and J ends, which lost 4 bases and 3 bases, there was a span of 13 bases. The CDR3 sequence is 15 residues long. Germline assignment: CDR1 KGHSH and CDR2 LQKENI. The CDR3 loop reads CASSLMEGGGNTIYF. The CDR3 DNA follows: TGTGCCAGCTCACTCATGGAGGGTGGTGGAAACACCATATATTTT.

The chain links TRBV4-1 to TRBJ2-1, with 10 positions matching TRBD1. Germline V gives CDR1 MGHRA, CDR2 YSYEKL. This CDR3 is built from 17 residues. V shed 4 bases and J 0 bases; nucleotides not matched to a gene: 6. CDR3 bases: TGCGCCAGCAGCCCGGGACAGGGGCCCAGCTCCTACAATGAGCAGTTCTTC. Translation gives CASSPGQGPSSYNEQFF.

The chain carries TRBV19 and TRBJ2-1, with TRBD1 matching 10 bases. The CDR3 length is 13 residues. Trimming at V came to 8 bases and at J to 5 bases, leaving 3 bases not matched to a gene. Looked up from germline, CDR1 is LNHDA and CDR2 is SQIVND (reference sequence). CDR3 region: CASRTGGNNEQFF. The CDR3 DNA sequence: TGTGCCAGTCGGACAGGGGGAAACAATGAGCAGTTCTTC.

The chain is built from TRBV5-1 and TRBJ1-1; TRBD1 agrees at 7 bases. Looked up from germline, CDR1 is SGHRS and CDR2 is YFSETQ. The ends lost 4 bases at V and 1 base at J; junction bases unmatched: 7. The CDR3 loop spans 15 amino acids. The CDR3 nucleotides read TGCGCCAGCAGCCTCTGGACAGGAACGAACACTGAAGCTTTCTTT. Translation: CASSLWTGTNTEAFF.

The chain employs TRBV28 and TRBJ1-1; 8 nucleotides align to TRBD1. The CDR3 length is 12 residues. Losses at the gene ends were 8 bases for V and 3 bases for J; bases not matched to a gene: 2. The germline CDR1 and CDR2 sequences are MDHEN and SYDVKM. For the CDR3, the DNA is TGTGCCAGCCAGGGGGCCGACACTGAAGCTTTCTTT. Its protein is CASQGADTEAFF.